This section outlines one T cell receptor (beta chain) sequence together with its context. Its antigen is as yet unknown. Data came from immunoSEQ multiplex PCR; TCRdb stores just in-frame clones and leaves some out. The data contain 2 million to 2.5 million clones, 95% of them singletons. This specimen comes from a study of shared clonotypes between healthy human individuals. Study outcomes and limitations: Some naive CD4 clonotypes, around 5%, turned up in common across several donors.

This receptor was identified in a young man in good health. The sequencing input was naive CD4+ T cells sorted from blood. Noted subset: CD45RA+ positively selected.

CDR3 coding DNA: TGTGCCAGTAGTCAGTCGGTGACAGGGGGCGCAGGGTATGGCTACACCTTC. Translated: CASSQSVTGGAGYGYTF. The V gene is TRBV19, the J gene TRBJ1-2; 10 bases are shared with TRBD1. The CDR3 extends over 17 amino acids. Germline V gene lookup returns CDR1 LNHDA and CDR2 SQIVND (reference sequence). J lost 5 bases, V lost 5 bases, and 14 bases had no gene match.